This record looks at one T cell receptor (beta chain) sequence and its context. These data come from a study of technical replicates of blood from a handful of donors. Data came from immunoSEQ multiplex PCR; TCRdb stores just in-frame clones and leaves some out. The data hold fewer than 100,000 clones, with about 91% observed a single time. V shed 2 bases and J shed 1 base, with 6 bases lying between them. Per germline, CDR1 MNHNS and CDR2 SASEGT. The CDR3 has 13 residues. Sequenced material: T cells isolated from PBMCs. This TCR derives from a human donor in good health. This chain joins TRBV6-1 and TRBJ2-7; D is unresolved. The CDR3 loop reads CASSEYLSYEQYF. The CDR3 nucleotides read TGTGCCAGCAGTGAATATTTGTCCTACGAGCAGTACTTC.